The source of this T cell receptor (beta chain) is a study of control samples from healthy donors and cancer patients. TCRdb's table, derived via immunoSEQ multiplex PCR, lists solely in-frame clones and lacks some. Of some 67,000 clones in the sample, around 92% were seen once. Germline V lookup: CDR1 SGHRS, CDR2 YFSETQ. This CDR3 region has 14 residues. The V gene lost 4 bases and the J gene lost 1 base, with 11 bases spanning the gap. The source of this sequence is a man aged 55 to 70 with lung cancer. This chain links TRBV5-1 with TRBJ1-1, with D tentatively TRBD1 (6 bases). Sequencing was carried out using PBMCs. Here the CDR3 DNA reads TGCGCCAGCAGCGTCACAGGGAGGAACACTGAAGCTTTCTTT. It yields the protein CASSVTGRNTEAFF. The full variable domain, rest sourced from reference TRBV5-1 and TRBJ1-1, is KAGVTQTPRYLIKTRGQQVTLSCSPISGHRSVSWYQQTPGQGLQFLFEYFSETQRNKGNFPGRFSGRQFSNSRSEMNVSTLELGDSALYLCASSVTGRNTEAFFGQGTRLTVV.